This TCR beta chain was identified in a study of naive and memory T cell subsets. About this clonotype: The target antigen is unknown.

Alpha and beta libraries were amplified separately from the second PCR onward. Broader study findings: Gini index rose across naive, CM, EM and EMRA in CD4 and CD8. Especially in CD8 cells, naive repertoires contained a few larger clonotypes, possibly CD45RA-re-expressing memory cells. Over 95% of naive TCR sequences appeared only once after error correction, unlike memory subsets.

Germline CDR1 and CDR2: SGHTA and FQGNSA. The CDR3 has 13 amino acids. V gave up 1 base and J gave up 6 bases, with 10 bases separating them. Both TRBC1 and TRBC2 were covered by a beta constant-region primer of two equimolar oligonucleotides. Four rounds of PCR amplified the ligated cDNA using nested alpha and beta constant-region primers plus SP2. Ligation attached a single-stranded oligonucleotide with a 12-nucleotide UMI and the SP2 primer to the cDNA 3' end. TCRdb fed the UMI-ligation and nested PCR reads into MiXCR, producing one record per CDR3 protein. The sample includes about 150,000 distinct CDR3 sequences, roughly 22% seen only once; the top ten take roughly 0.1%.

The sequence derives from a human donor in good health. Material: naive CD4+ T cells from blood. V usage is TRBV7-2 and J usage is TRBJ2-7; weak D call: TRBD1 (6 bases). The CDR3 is CASSLVGASEQYF. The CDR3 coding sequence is TGTGCCAGCAGCTTAGTGGGGGCGTCCGAGCAGTACTTC.